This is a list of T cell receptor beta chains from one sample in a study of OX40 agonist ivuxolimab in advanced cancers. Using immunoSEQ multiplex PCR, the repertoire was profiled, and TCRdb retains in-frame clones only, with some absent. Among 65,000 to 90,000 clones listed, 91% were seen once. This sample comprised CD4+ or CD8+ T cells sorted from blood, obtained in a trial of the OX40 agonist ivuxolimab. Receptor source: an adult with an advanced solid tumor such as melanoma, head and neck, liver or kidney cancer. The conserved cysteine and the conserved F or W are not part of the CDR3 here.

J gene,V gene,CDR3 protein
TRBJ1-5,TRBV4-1,ASSKAAPHQPQH
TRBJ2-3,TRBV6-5,ASSYGGTDTQY
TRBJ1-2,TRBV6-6,ASSPGQGSYT
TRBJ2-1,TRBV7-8,ASSLGGGRGYNEQF
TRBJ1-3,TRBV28,ASSLDRETGNTIY
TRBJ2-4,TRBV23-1,ASGGQGAGIQY
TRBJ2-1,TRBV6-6,ASSLSGSPSYNEQF
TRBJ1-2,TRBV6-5,ASSRTGTYGYT
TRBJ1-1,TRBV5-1,ASSLGLLDTDTEAF
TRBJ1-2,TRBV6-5,ASTGGEGGYT
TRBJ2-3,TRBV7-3,ASSLGLAGGTDTQY
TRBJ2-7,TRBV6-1,ASSELANSAPYEQY
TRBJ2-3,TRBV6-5,ASSYNSPDTQY
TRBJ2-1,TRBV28,ASSLSGENNEQF
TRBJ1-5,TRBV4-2,ASSQEVQAAGPQH
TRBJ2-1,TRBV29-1,SVGVDGPEQF
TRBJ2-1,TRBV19,VSMRAGGLVNEQF
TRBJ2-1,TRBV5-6,ASSPGLGSNEQF
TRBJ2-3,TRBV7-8,ASSLTWDTQY
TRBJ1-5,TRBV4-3,ASSQDGYSNQPQH
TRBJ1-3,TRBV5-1,ASSLTGRTYSGNTIY
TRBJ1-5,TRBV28,ASSLRDTAGVQH
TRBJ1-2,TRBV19,ASIGLGGGKDGYT
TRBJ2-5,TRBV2,ASSGGGLEEETQY
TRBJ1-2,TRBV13,ASSPPGGRGYT
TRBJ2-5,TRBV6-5,ASSLEETQY
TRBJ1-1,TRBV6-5,ASSFLGGGNAEAF
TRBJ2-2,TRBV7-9,ASSLPPGVGTGELF
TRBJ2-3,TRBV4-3,ASSQNTVERGREVDTQY
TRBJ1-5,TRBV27,ASSFYSNQPQH
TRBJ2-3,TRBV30,AWRPYTNTQY
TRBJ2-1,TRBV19,ASGFYEQF
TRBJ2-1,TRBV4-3,ASSQEKIGLAGDQVQF
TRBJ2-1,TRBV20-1,SARLINEQF
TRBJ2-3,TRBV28,ASSLVPGTSTYTDTQY
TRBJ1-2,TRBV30,AWDRLYGYT
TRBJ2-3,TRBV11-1,ASSLGGVLGSDTQY
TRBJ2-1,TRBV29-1,SVDRSYNEQF
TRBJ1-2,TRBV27,ASSLGAGGLNYGYT
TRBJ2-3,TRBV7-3,ASREWGTLHTDTQY
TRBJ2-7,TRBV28,ASKSTGLAGEQY
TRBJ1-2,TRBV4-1,ASSSGLPGGYT
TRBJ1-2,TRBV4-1,ASSRRQGERVDGYT
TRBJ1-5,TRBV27,ASSFTGGGQPQH
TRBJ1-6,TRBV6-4,ASRDGNLSPLH
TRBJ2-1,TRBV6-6,ASSQASGVLNEQF